This passage covers 14 T cell receptor beta chains from one sample sequenced in a study of cytomegalovirus exposure and HLA in healthy donors. PCR involved 60 Vbeta and 13 Jbeta primers. Here immunoSEQ multiplex PCR was the method, and the copy in TCRdb shows in-frame clones only, minus some. This sample has 55,000 to 65,000 clones, with over 60% found just once. The sample comprised PBMCs. These receptors all stem from a man aged 25 to 40 in good health and CMV-seropositive.

The chain combines TRBV9 with TRBJ2-1; 10 bases agree with TRBD2. This CDR3 spans 18 amino acids. The germline V gene has CDR1 SGDLS and CDR2 YYNGEE. J gave up 0 bases and V 7 bases, and 13 bases lay outside the gene matches. CDR3 nucleotide sequence: TGTGCCAGCGGAAGGTGGCTAGCGGGGGAACACTCCTACAATGAGCAGTTCTTC. It translates to CASGRWLAGEHSYNEQFF.

J is TRBJ2-5 and V is TRBV11-1, with TRBD2 matching 7 bases. The germline CDR1 and CDR2 sequences are SGHAT and FQDESV (reference sequence). Losses at the gene ends were 4 bases for V and 6 bases for J; bases not matched to a gene: 5. The CDR3 has 13 amino acids. CDR3 residues: CASSYGGIKTQYF. CDR3 sequence (DNA): TGTGCCAGCAGCTACGGGGGGATAAAGACCCAGTACTTC.

The table lists this clone with a few counts. This chain uses TRBV10-3 with TRBJ2-1; TRBD1 is a possible D gene (5 bases). The length of the CDR3 is 11 residues. CDR1 is ENHRY, CDR2 SYGVKD, per germline. V shed 10 bases and J shed 7 bases, with 11 bases lying between them. The CDR3 loop reads CATSRQNEQFF. Here the CDR3 DNA reads TGTGCCACTTCAAGACAGAATGAGCAGTTCTTC.

This clone has only a few counts. The J gene is TRBJ2-7, the V gene TRBV28; maybe TRBD2 (6 bases). The germline V and J ends were trimmed by 6 bases and 5 bases, with 11 bases remaining between them. The CDR3 runs to 12 residues. The germline V gene has CDR1 MDHEN and CDR2 SYDVKM. The CDR3 sequence: CASRTERDEQYF. The CDR3 bases are TGTGCCAGCAGAACGGAGCGGGACGAGCAGTACTTC.

The J gene is TRBJ2-7, the V gene TRBV27; 7 bases map to TRBD2. This CDR3 spans 14 amino acids. V dropped 3 bases and J dropped 3; count of bases not matched to a gene: 5. CDR1 MNHEY and CDR2 SMNVEV come from the germline V gene (reference sequence). The CDR3 DNA reads as TGTGCCAGCAGTTTTGCGGGACTATACTACGAGCAGTACTTC. This sequence encodes CASSFAGLYYEQYF.

The CDR3 DNA reads as TGTGCCAGCATGCGTTTACTAGCGGGGGGGCGGGAGACCCAGTACTTC. Its translation: CASMRLLAGGRETQYF. The V call is TRBV28, the J call TRBJ2-5; TRBD2 matches 13 bases. Germline V gives CDR1 MDHEN, CDR2 SYDVKM. V shed 7 bases, J shed 5 bases, and the junction held 10 bases outside the gene matches. The CDR3 consists of 16 residues.

The genes are TRBV5-1 and TRBJ1-6; tentatively, D is TRBD1 (5 bases). The CDR3 has 15 amino acids. In germline, CDR1 is SGHRS, CDR2 YFSETQ. The ends were cut back, 1 base at V and 6 bases at J, with 11 bases in the middle. The DNA for the CDR3 is TGCGCCAGCAGCTTGACGGGGGTCACTAATTCACCCCTCCACTTT. Translation gives CASSLTGVTNSPLHF.

A note on this clone: Relative to the germline gene, one junction end is altered; a read error may explain this. The gene calls are TRBV7-7 and TRBJ2-7; 8 bases map to TRBD1. This CDR3 comprises 15 residues. Germline V CDR1 and CDR2: SSHAT, FNYEAQ (reference sequence). DNA of the CDR3: TGTGCTAGCAGCTTGGGACAGGCTCCATCCTACGAGCAGTACTTC. Its translation is CASSLGQAPSYEQYF.

Comments on this clone: This specimen includes other DNA sequences encoding the same CDR3. The chain employs TRBV7-9 and TRBJ1-4; D call uncertain. Trimming shortened V by 1 base and J by 2 bases, and 8 bases separated the two germline ends. Germline lookup yields CDR1 SEHNR and CDR2 FQNEAQ (reference sequence). The length of the CDR3 is 15 residues. CDR3 loop: CASSLETGTNEKLFF. In DNA form, the CDR3 reads TGTGCCAGCAGCTTAGAGACCGGGACTAATGAAAAACTGTTTTTT.

The rearrangement uses TRBV28 and TRBJ2-3, with D perhaps TRBD2 (6 bases). The length of the CDR3 is 15 residues. Germline V gives CDR1 MDHEN, CDR2 SYDVKM. Trimming took off 2 bases at V and 1 base at J, with 10 bases between the two ends. The CDR3 DNA follows: TGTGCCAGCAGTTTAGGGGGAGGAGGCACAGATACGCAGTATTTT. It codes for CASSLGGGGTDTQYF.

This clone has only a few counts. The rearrangement links TRBV7-9 to TRBJ1-1, with D hard to call. Germline CDR1 is SEHNR and CDR2 is FQNEAQ (reference sequence). The V and J ends lost 1 base and 11 bases respectively, with 11 bases between them. The length of the CDR3 is 12 residues. The CDR3 sequence: CASSLVTLKAFF. The CDR3 region has the DNA TGTGCCAGCAGCTTAGTAACGCTAAAGGCTTTCTTT.

This chain uses TRBV7-2 with TRBJ2-1, with D unresolved. CDR1 is SGHTA and CDR2 is FQGNSA in the germline V gene. The CDR3 contains 13 residues. Trimming removed 6 bases from V and 4 bases from J, with 10 bases in between. The CDR3 here is CASRTLIYNEQFF. The DNA of the CDR3 is TGTGCCAGCAGGACATTAATTTACAATGAGCAGTTCTTC.

This rearrangement joins TRBV5-6 to TRBJ1-4; D perhaps matches TRBD1 (6 bases). Germline assignment: CDR1 SGHDT and CDR2 YYEEEE. With 1 base removed from V and 8 bases from J, the gap between germline ends came to 15 bases. This CDR3 has 15 residues. The CDR3 is CASSLKLGGGEKLFF. Here the CDR3 DNA reads TGTGCCAGCAGCTTGAAACTTGGGGGCGGGGAAAAACTGTTTTTT. The variable domain in full, completed from reference TRBV5-6 and TRBJ1-4, reads DAGVTQSPTHLIKTRGQQVTLRCSPKSGHDTVSWYQQALGQGPQFIFQYYEEEERQRGNFPDRFSGHQFPNYSSELNVNALLLGDSALYLCASSLKLGGGEKLFFGSGTQLSVL.

The rearrangement uses TRBV15 and TRBJ2-3; a possible D gene is TRBD2 (6 bases). V was trimmed by 1 base and J by 2 bases, leaving 16 bases between them. Germline V gene lookup returns CDR1 LNHNV and CDR2 YYDKDF (reference sequence). CDR3 length equals 17 residues. CDR3 region: CATSRVGTGGTTDTQYF. The CDR3 region has the DNA TGTGCCACCAGCAGAGTGGGGACTGGGGGAACCACAGATACGCAGTATTTT.